These T cell receptor beta chains were read from a single sample in a study of T cell repertoires in MIS-A myocarditis. TCRdb's copy holds only in-frame clones and misses some; the assay was immunoSEQ multiplex PCR. Among fewer than 11,000 clones, around 88% were seen once, and the ten largest hold about 2%. The sequenced sample was thoracic lymph node tissue obtained at autopsy. These TCRs come from a man aged 18-30 years with fulminant myocarditis from multisystem inflammatory syndrome in adults (MIS-A) after COVID-19. Both conserved end residues are part of each CDR3. The D gene is left open where the match is weak. Size tells how often a clone was seen (once, few, many) or the class of an expanded clone, and some rows leave it out.

j_gene | d_gene | v_gene | abundance | CDR3nt | CDR3aa
TRBJ1-5 | - | TRBV19 | - | TGTGCCAGTAGTACCGGGACCGCAAGCAATCAGCCCCAGCATTTT | CASSTGTASNQPQHF
TRBJ2-2 | - | TRBV3-1/TRBV3-2 | few | TGTGCCAGCAGCCATCGGGCTCTGAACACCGGGGAGCTGTTTTTT | CASSHRALNTGELFF
TRBJ2-3 | TRBD2 | TRBV5-6 | - | TGTGCCAGCAGCCCTGCGCGGGACTACCGAGATACGCAGTATTTT | CASSPARDYRDTQYF
TRBJ2-7 | TRBD1 | TRBV19 | - | TGTGCCAGTAGTATTGCCGGGACAGGGGGGTACGAGCAGTACTTC | CASSIAGTGGYEQYF
TRBJ2-7 | TRBD1 | TRBV19 | - | TGTGCCAGTTCCTTCGGCCCAGGGGGCTACGAGCAGTACTTC | CASSFGPGGYEQYF
TRBJ1-2 | - | TRBV11-2 | - | TGTGCCAGCAGCTTAGGGCTTTTCGGGGGGGTCAATGGCTACACCTTC | CASSLGLFGGVNGYTF
TRBJ2-3 | - | TRBV19 | - | TGTGCCAGTAGGTCGGGGCCAGATACGCAGTATTTT | CASRSGPDTQYF
TRBJ2-1 | TRBD2 | TRBV14 | - | TGTGCCAGCAGCCCACTAAGGACTAGCGGGGCCGACAATGAGCAGTTCTTC | CASSPLRTSGADNEQFF
TRBJ2-2 | - | TRBV18 | few | TGTGCCAGCTCACCATACGGTTTCGCTGCGAACACCGGGGAGCTGTTTTTT | CASSPYGFAANTGELFF
TRBJ1-5 | - | TRBV11-2 | - | TGTGCCAGCAGTTTCTTTAGCAATCAGCCCCAGCATTTT | CASSFFSNQPQHF